This TCR beta chain comes out of a study of T cell repertoires in cytomegalovirus infection. Study background: HLA-B-restricted CMV epitopes that are well studied were used alongside recently identified HLA-C-restricted ones. Public TCR beta signatures provided an indication of both CMV infection and a matching HLA type.

CDR1 LNHNV and CDR2 YYDKDF come from the germline V gene (reference sequence). The CDR3 spans 15 residues. The V end lost 4 bases, the J end lost 0 bases, and 13 bases lay between the germline ends. Study conclusions and caveats: Summed public TCR beta family frequency identified CMV carriers bearing the relevant HLA. The ex vivo response was dominated by HLA-C-restricted CMV-specific TCR beta clonotypes.

This clonotype was counted once. Its target is unknown. TCRdb recomputed calls from the reads with MiXCR, one row per CDR3 protein. The table has about 340,000 distinct CDR3 sequences, around 29% seen once. The clonotype was recovered from a human donor in good health (CMV status not recorded). Some clones in this sample may be carry-over from other donors' samples. The starting material was cultured PBMCs, obtained from culture after CMV antigen stimulation. The chain uses TRBV15 and TRBJ2-7; D perhaps matches TRBD2 (6 bases). Here the CDR3 reads CATSTRDLSSYEQYF. CDR3 DNA: TGTGCCACCAGCACCCGGGACTTGAGCTCCTACGAGCAGTACTTC.